This T cell receptor beta chain was sequenced during a study of T cell responses to AZD1222 COVID-19 vaccine. Points from the study as a whole: Mapped onto spike, vaccine-associated CD4 TCRs spanned it and were dominant at 160-218 and 743-854.

Using immunoSEQ multiplex PCR, the repertoire was profiled, and TCRdb retains in-frame clones only, with some absent. Of some 150,000 clones detected, just under 95% appear once; the ten largest clones hold about 5%. Comment on this clone: The antigen is not known. One junction end disagrees with the germline gene, perhaps due to a read error.

The germline CDR1 and CDR2 sequences are MDHEN and SYDVKM. CDR3 length equals 11 residues. Source: peripheral blood, taken on day 0 of AZD1222 vaccination. V and J are TRBV28 and TRBJ1-3; 10 nucleotides match TRBD1. This clonotype originated in an adult in good health. DNA of the CDR3: TGTGCCAGCAGCCTCAGACAGGGGGCGAATTTT. Protein sequence: CASSLRQGANF.